The rows below give T cell receptor beta chains drawn from one sample of a study of OX40 agonist ivuxolimab in advanced cancers. TCRdb's copy holds only in-frame clones and misses some; the assay was immunoSEQ multiplex PCR. The sample consists of some 86,000 clones, 91% of them appearing once. The source was CD4+ or CD8+ T cells sorted from blood, collected in a trial of the OX40 agonist ivuxolimab. These receptors all come from an adult with an advanced solid tumor such as melanoma, head and neck, liver or kidney cancer. Both conserved end residues are part of each CDR3. D genes are given only for firm matches. Clone size is given for some rows only: seen once, a few or many times, or a class if the clone is expanded.

v_call	d_call	clone_size	j_call	cdr3_aa	cdr3_nt
TRBV30	-	-	TRBJ2-5	CAWSVLGGETQYF	TGTGCCTGGAGTGTACTAGGGGGAGAGACCCAGTACTTC
TRBV7-9	TRBD1	-	TRBJ1-1	CASSQDRGWTEAFF	TGTGCCAGCTCCCAGGACAGGGGGTGGACTGAAGCTTTCTTT
TRBV28	-	-	TRBJ2-7	CASSPYWGGQKAYEQYF	TGTGCCAGCAGTCCATATTGGGGGGGACAAAAAGCCTACGAGCAGTACTTC
TRBV19	TRBD2	-	TRBJ2-1	CASSIMLAGGDKQFF	TGTGCCAGTAGTATAATGCTAGCGGGAGGCGATAAGCAGTTCTTC
TRBV4-1	-	once	TRBJ2-5	CASSQGGRTEETQYF	TGCGCCAGCAGCCAAGGGGGACGGACAGAAGAGACCCAGTACTTC
TRBV4-2	-	-	TRBJ1-6	CASSQEGHGGSVAPLHF	TGTGCCAGCAGCCAAGAGGGTCATGGGGGGTCGGTGGCACCCCTCCACTTT
TRBV7-9	TRBD2	-	TRBJ2-1	CASSQGSLAGEHNEQFF	TGTGCCAGCAGCCAGGGTTCTCTAGCGGGAGAACACAATGAGCAGTTCTTC
TRBV7-7	-	-	TRBJ2-2	CASRGRTGELFF	TGTGCTAGCAGGGGACGAACCGGGGAGCTGTTTTTT
TRBV21-1	-	few	TRBJ2-2	CASSYVKNTGELFF	TGTGCCAGCAGTTACGTAAAGAACACCGGGGAGCTGTTTTTT
TRBV10-3	-	-	TRBJ1-4	CAISDGGPATNEKLFF	TGTGCCATCAGTGACGGGGGGCCGGCAACTAATGAAAAACTGTTTTTT
TRBV9	TRBD2	-	TRBJ2-3	CASSRGLAGTDTQYF	TGTGCCAGCAGCCGGGGACTAGCGGGAACAGATACGCAGTATTTT
TRBV28	-	-	TRBJ1-2	CASRGLNYGYTF	TGTGCCAGCAGGGGTCTTAACTATGGCTACACCTTC
TRBV4-2	-	-	TRBJ2-7	CASSQGRVGIYEQYF	TGTGCCAGCAGCCAAGGGAGGGTAGGAATCTACGAGCAGTACTTC
TRBV28	-	-	TRBJ2-6	CASSLRRSGANVLTF	TGTGCCAGCAGTCTCAGGAGGTCTGGGGCCAACGTCCTGACTTTC
TRBV10-3	-	once	TRBJ2-7	CAISDLGWEQYF	TGTGCCATCAGTGATTTAGGGTGGGAGCAGTACTTC
TRBV30	-	-	TRBJ2-3	CAWTWEGWGQVSDTQYF	TGTGCCTGGACCTGGGAGGGGTGGGGACAGGTGTCAGATACGCAGTATTTT
TRBV4-2	-	-	TRBJ1-1	CASSQEVRGNTEAFF	TGTGCCAGCAGCCAAGAGGTGAGGGGTAACACTGAAGCTTTCTTT
TRBV6-5	TRBD1	-	TRBJ2-5	CASSRGLETQYF	TGTGCCAGCAGTAGGGGGCTGGAGACCCAGTACTTC
TRBV5-4	-	-	TRBJ2-2	CASSLSTGELFF	TGTGCCAGCAGCTTGTCCACCGGGGAGCTGTTTTTT
TRBV2	-	-	TRBJ2-1	CASEKGRTYNEQFF	TGTGCCAGTGAGAAAGGCCGTACCTACAATGAGCAGTTCTTC
TRBV20-1	TRBD1	-	TRBJ2-3	CSGGTGAEYF	TGCAGTGGCGGGACAGGAGCAGAGTATTTT
TRBV18	-	-	TRBJ1-4	CASSEGTATNEKLFF	TGTGCCAGCTCGGAAGGGACGGCAACTAATGAAAAACTGTTTTTT
TRBV19	TRBD1	-	TRBJ1-5	CASSTGQGLGPQHF	TGTGCCAGTAGTACCGGACAGGGCCTCGGGCCCCAGCATTTT
TRBV6-1	-	-	TRBJ2-7	CASSGGLPGEQYF	TGTGCCAGCAGTGGTGGACTTCCCGGCGAGCAGTACTTC
TRBV28	TRBD1	-	TRBJ1-1	CASSLDRATEAFF	TGTGCCAGCAGTTTAGACAGGGCCACTGAAGCTTTCTTT
TRBV6-1	-	few	TRBJ1-4	CASRREKLFF	TGTGCCAGTCGGCGGGAAAAACTGTTTTTT
TRBV5-4	-	once	TRBJ1-4	CASSLNLNEKLFF	TGTGCCAGCAGCTTGAACCTAAATGAAAAACTGTTTTTT
TRBV10-1	-	-	TRBJ2-3	CASSESLVSDTQYF	TGCGCCAGCAGTGAGTCCTTAGTTTCAGATACGCAGTATTTT
TRBV5-8	-	-	TRBJ2-7	CASSRGAGEPRSYEQYF	TGTGCCAGCAGCCGGGGGGCAGGGGAACCCCGCTCCTACGAGCAGTACTTC
TRBV6-1	-	-	TRBJ2-7	CASLAALREQYF	TGTGCCAGCCTCGCGGCCTTAAGGGAGCAGTACTTC
TRBV10-1	-	-	TRBJ2-7	CASSARQGNEQYF	TGCGCCAGCAGTGCGCGCCAGGGGAACGAGCAGTACTTC
TRBV28	-	-	TRBJ1-2	CASSLGGGHYGYTF	TGTGCCAGCAGTTTAGGGGGGGGACACTATGGCTACACCTTC
TRBV5-1	-	-	TRBJ2-5	CASSFGPSGQETQYF	TGCGCCAGCAGCTTTGGGCCCTCGGGCCAAGAGACCCAGTACTTC
TRBV6-1	-	-	TRBJ2-1	CASSEVPSGGKQFF	TGTGCCAGCAGTGAAGTCCCGTCCGGGGGAAAGCAGTTCTTC
TRBV7-2	TRBD1	-	TRBJ2-4	CASSARTGEAKNIQYF	TGTGCCAGCAGCGCCAGGACAGGGGAAGCCAAAAACATTCAGTACTTC
TRBV28	-	few	TRBJ1-5	CASSLSDQPQHF	TGTGCCAGCAGTTTATCTGACCAGCCCCAGCATTTT
TRBV10-1	TRBD1	-	TRBJ1-3	CASSHTQGAGNTIYF	TGCGCCAGCAGCCACACACAGGGGGCTGGAAACACCATATATTTT
TRBV18	-	-	TRBJ1-4	CASSPGRNEKLFF	TGTGCCAGCTCTCCTGGCCGTAATGAAAAACTGTTTTTT
TRBV6-5	-	-	TRBJ1-2	CASSSPGRGGYTF	TGTGCCAGCAGTTCCCCCGGAAGGGGCGGCTACACCTTC
TRBV5-5	-	once	TRBJ1-2	CASSLQGDGHYGYTF	TGTGCCAGCAGCCTACAGGGAGACGGGCACTATGGCTACACCTTC
TRBV28	TRBD1	-	TRBJ2-5	CASSRPEPGQQETQYF	TGTGCCAGCAGTCGGCCTGAACCGGGACAGCAAGAGACCCAGTACTTC
TRBV5-1	-	-	TRBJ1-1	CASSPDRWYAEAFF	TGCGCCAGCAGCCCAGACAGGTGGTACGCTGAAGCTTTCTTT
TRBV7-8	-	-	TRBJ1-5	CASSSRSDQPQHF	TGTGCCAGCAGCTCCCGATCCGATCAGCCCCAGCATTTT
TRBV2	TRBD2	-	TRBJ2-5	CATGGLARQETQYF	TGTGCCACCGGGGGACTAGCGAGACAAGAGACCCAGTACTTC
TRBV5-8	-	-	TRBJ2-3	CASSLALRAEGTDTQYF	TGTGCCAGCAGCTTGGCCCTGAGGGCGGAGGGCACAGATACGCAGTATTTT
TRBV5-1	-	-	TRBJ1-2	CASSLPPGYTF	TGCGCCAGCAGCTTGCCCCCCGGCTACACCTTC
TRBV9	-	-	TRBJ1-2	CASSVDGSYGYTF	TGTGCCAGCAGCGTAGACGGCAGCTATGGCTACACCTTC
TRBV6-1	-	-	TRBJ2-2	CASNRLGGELFF	TGTGCCAGCAATAGGCTCGGCGGGGAGCTGTTTTTT
TRBV4-2	-	-	TRBJ1-3	CASSQERGSKASSGNTIYF	TGTGCCAGCAGCCAAGAACGGGGGAGTAAGGCGAGCTCTGGAAACACCATATATTTT
TRBV27	TRBD2	few	TRBJ2-2	CASTLRGLAGGTGELFF	TGTGCCAGCACCCTCAGGGGACTAGCGGGAGGAACCGGGGAGCTGTTTTTT
TRBV28	TRBD2	-	TRBJ2-3	CASDSSGGFDTQYF	TGTGCCAGCGATTCTAGCGGGGGCTTCGATACGCAGTATTTT
TRBV28	-	-	TRBJ1-2	CASSLLGNYGYTF	TGTGCCAGCAGTTTATTGGGGAACTATGGCTACACCTTC
TRBV9	-	-	TRBJ1-3	CASSVAQGRNTIYF	TGTGCCAGCAGCGTAGCTCAGGGAAGAAACACCATATATTTT
TRBV2	TRBD1	-	TRBJ2-7	CASSVQGAAYEQYF	TGTGCCAGCAGTGTACAGGGGGCAGCCTACGAGCAGTACTTC
TRBV4-1	-	few	TRBJ1-4	CASSPGVAANEKLFF	TGCGCCAGCAGCCCCGGGGTAGCGGCTAATGAAAAACTGTTTTTT